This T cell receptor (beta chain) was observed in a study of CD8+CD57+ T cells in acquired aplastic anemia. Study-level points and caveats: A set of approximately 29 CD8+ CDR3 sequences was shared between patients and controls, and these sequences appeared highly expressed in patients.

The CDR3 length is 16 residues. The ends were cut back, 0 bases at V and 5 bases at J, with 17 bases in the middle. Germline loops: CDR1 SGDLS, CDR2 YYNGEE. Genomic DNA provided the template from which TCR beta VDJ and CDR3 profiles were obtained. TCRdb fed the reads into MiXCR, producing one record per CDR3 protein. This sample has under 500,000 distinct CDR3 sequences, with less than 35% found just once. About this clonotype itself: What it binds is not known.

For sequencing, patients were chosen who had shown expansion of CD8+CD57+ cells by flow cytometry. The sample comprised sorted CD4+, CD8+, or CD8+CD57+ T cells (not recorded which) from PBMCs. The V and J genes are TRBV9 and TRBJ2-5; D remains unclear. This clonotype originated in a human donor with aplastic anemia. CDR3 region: CASSVEPVRLEETQYF. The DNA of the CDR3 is TGTGCCAGCAGCGTAGAACCAGTCAGGTTGGAGGAGACCCAGTACTTC.